This is a list of T cell receptor beta chains from one sample in a study of blood T cell repertoires in COVID-19. The assay was immunoSEQ multiplex PCR, and TCRdb's table has in-frame clones only and misses some. The table has some 200,000 clones, more than 80% seen once. The sequenced material came from peripheral blood. These TCRs come from a woman aged 55-69 years with acute or convalescent COVID-19. Each CDR3 is given with its conserved first and last residue. The D gene is left open where the match is weak. The size field is filled for only some rows; it gives once, few, many or a size class.

D	size	V	J	DNA	CDR3
-	-	TRBV29-1	TRBJ2-1	TGCAGCGTGTCAGGGTTTGGTCACTATGAGCAGTTCTTC	CSVSGFGHYEQFF
TRBD2	-	TRBV4-2	TRBJ2-2	TGTGCCAGCAGCCAAGATCGAAGACTAGCGGGAGGGCAAGGCGGGGAGCTGTTTTTT	CASSQDRRLAGGQGGELFF
-	-	TRBV27	TRBJ1-4	TGTGCCAGCAGTTTAAGGGGGAGTAACGTAAAACTGTTTTTT	CASSLRGSNVKLFF
-	-	TRBV2	TRBJ1-1	TGTGCCAGCAGTGTCGATTCAGGGGCTGGCGCTGAAGCTTTCTTT	CASSVDSGAGAEAFF
-	-	TRBV5-6	TRBJ2-2	TGTGCCAGCAGCTTGGAGGCGCGGGAGAACACCGGGGAGCTGTTTTTT	CASSLEARENTGELFF
-	-	TRBV9	TRBJ2-1	TGTGCCAGCAGCCGTAGCCAGCGTAAGGAAGATGAGCAGTTCTTC	CASSRSQRKEDEQFF
TRBD2	-	TRBV3-1/TRBV3-2	TRBJ2-2	TGTGCCAGCGCTCCCGGGACTAGTCCTACCGGGGAGCTGTTTTTT	CASAPGTSPTGELFF
-	-	TRBV28	TRBJ1-6	TGTGCCAGCCAAATAGGGCAGGGATCACCCCTCCACTTT	CASQIGQGSPLHF
TRBD1	-	TRBV6-5	TRBJ1-6	TGTGCCAGCAGCGGACAGGGCGTGAATTCACCCCTCCACTTT	CASSGQGVNSPLHF
-	-	TRBV12-3/TRBV12-4	TRBJ1-2	TGTGCCAGCAGTTTGCAACAGAACTATGGCTACACCTTC	CASSLQQNYGYTF
TRBD1	-	TRBV7-9	TRBJ1-4	TGTGCCAGCAGCCCAGGGGGTGGGCCTAATGAAAAACTGTTTTTT	CASSPGGGPNEKLFF
-	-	TRBV6-1	TRBJ2-7	TGTGCCAGCAGTGAAGGCCAGGTTTCCTACGAGCAGTACTTC	CASSEGQVSYEQYF
TRBD2	-	TRBV11-1	TRBJ2-7	TGTGCCAGCAGCTTTAGCGGGAGTCACGAGCAGTACTTC	CASSFSGSHEQYF
-	-	TRBV28	TRBJ1-2	TGTGCCAGCACGGGAAACTATGGCTACACCTTC	CASTGNYGYTF
-	-	TRBV10-2	TRBJ1-1	TGCGCCAGCAGTGAGGGGCTGGGTACGGCTTTCTTT	CASSEGLGTAFF
TRBD2	-	TRBV3-1/TRBV3-2	TRBJ2-1	TGTGCCAGCACCCCACTAGCGGGGAGCTCCTACAATGAGCAGTTCTTC	CASTPLAGSSYNEQFF
-	few	TRBV11-3	TRBJ2-3	TGTGCCAGCAGCTTAGATTCCGGGACACCTAGCACAGATACGCAGTATTTT	CASSLDSGTPSTDTQYF
TRBD2	-	TRBV5-4	TRBJ2-3	TGTGCCAGCAGCCTCGCAGGGACTAGCAGCACAGATACGCAGTATTTT	CASSLAGTSSTDTQYF
-	-	TRBV2	TRBJ1-1	TGTGCCACAGCGTTAGTTCCCATGAACACTGAAGCTTTCTTT	CATALVPMNTEAFF
-	-	TRBV27	TRBJ2-3	TGTGCCAGCAGTTTCAGGGGTGCCGCAGATACGCAGTATTTT	CASSFRGAADTQYF
-	-	TRBV5-1	TRBJ1-5	TGCGCCAGCAGCTTGGTCGGGGAACAGCCCCAGCATTTT	CASSLVGEQPQHF
TRBD2	-	TRBV7-2	TRBJ2-3	TGTGCCAGCAAACTAGCGGGAGGAAAGACAGATACGCAGTATTTT	CASKLAGGKTDTQYF
TRBD2	-	TRBV7-3	TRBJ2-1	TGTGCCAGCAGCTCCTTGGGTAGCGGGAGTTCGTCCTACAATGAGCAGTTCTTC	CASSSLGSGSSSYNEQFF
-	-	TRBV7-9	TRBJ1-2	TGTGCCAGCAGCCGTAACTATGGCTACACCTTC	CASSRNYGYTF
-	-	TRBV11-2	TRBJ1-6	TGTGCCAGCAGCTTAAACCGCAGGGATAATTCACCCCTCCACTTT	CASSLNRRDNSPLHF
-	-	TRBV2	TRBJ2-3	TGTGCCAGCAGTTCCCTGAGAGGGGGATACACAGATACGCAGTATTTT	CASSSLRGGYTDTQYF
-	-	TRBV9	TRBJ1-5	TGTGCCAGCAGCGCCGACTTAGGACAGCCCCAGCATTTT	CASSADLGQPQHF
-	-	TRBV30	TRBJ1-2	TGTGCCTGGAGGGTGGAGGGGTATGGCTACACCTTC	CAWRVEGYGYTF
-	-	TRBV24-1	TRBJ2-1	TGTGCCACCAGGGGCGGGATTAACAATGAGCAGTTCTTC	CATRGGINNEQFF
-	-	TRBV7-9	TRBJ1-1	TGTGCCAGCAGCTTAGTGGGACAAGGAGCTTTCTTT	CASSLVGQGAFF
-	few	TRBV5-5	TRBJ1-3	TGTGCCAGCAGCTTGGAGGAGGGGAGAAACACCATATATTTT	CASSLEEGRNTIYF
-	-	TRBV19	TRBJ1-2	TGTGCCAGTAGTAAGGACAGTGGCTATGGCTACACCTTC	CASSKDSGYGYTF
TRBD2	-	TRBV27	TRBJ2-1	TGTGCCAGCAGTTTTGGGGGCCGGACTAGCGGCTCTTTGCAGTTCTTC	CASSFGGRTSGSLQFF
TRBD1	medium-sized	TRBV2	TRBJ1-4	TGTGCCAGCAGGCCGGGACAGGGGAATGAAAAACTGTTTTTT	CASRPGQGNEKLFF
-	-	TRBV6-6	TRBJ2-5	TGTGCCAGCAGTTCCTCGGGCGAGACCCAGTACTTC	CASSSSGETQYF
-	-	TRBV28	TRBJ1-2	TGTGCCAGCAGTTCCCCCCAGGGTCCCTATGGCTACACCTTC	CASSSPQGPYGYTF
-	-	TRBV2	TRBJ2-7	TGTGCCAGCAGTGAACGGTCCCTTTCGAAGCAGTACTTC	CASSERSLSKQYF
-	-	TRBV7-3	TRBJ2-2	TGTGCCAGCAGCGTCGGGATCGGCGGGACTGACGGGGAGCTGTTTTTT	CASSVGIGGTDGELFF
TRBD1	once	TRBV18	TRBJ1-4	TGTGCCAGCTCACACTCGACAGGGGGGAATAATGAAAAACTGTTTTTT	CASSHSTGGNNEKLFF
TRBD2	-	TRBV9	TRBJ2-3	TGTGCCAGCACACTAGCGGGTAGCACAGATACGCAGTATTTT	CASTLAGSTDTQYF
TRBD2	-	TRBV24-1	TRBJ2-2	TGTGCCACCAGTGGGCTAGCGGGCACCGGGGAGCTGTTTTTT	CATSGLAGTGELFF
-	-	TRBV5-1	TRBJ2-3	TGCGCCAGCAGCCCCGGAGGCACAGATACGCAGTATTTT	CASSPGGTDTQYF
TRBD2	-	TRBV28	TRBJ2-1	TGTGCCAGCAGTTTGTCCGGGACTAGCGGGAGCCTTGGCCATGAGCAGTTCTTC	CASSLSGTSGSLGHEQFF
TRBD2	-	TRBV7-8	TRBJ2-1	TGTGCCAGCAGCTTATCGGTAGGGTGGGGACTAGCGGCTCGCTCCTACAATGAGCAGTTCTTC	CASSLSVGWGLAARSYNEQFF
-	-	TRBV5-1	TRBJ2-6	TGCGCCAGCAGCCCCACCCCGGAGGCTGGGGCCAACGTCCTGACTTTC	CASSPTPEAGANVLTF
-	-	TRBV7-9	TRBJ1-6	TGTGCCAGCAGCTTATCGGGGAATTCACCCCTCCACTTT	CASSLSGNSPLHF
-	-	TRBV9	TRBJ1-5	TGTGCCAGCAGCGTAGACCTTGGAGCTCAGCCCCAGCATTTT	CASSVDLGAQPQHF
TRBD2	-	TRBV15	TRBJ2-1	TGTGCCACCAAGTTGGGACTAGCGGGAGTTTCCTACAATGAGCAGTTCTTC	CATKLGLAGVSYNEQFF
TRBD1	-	TRBV11-3	TRBJ2-3	TGTGCCAGCAGCTTAGCCGGGACAGGGATCGCAGATACGCAGTATTTT	CASSLAGTGIADTQYF
TRBD2	-	TRBV7-2	TRBJ2-7	TGTGCCAGCAGCCCCGCGGGAGGGCCGGGGGAGCAGTACTTC	CASSPAGGPGEQYF